The present TCR beta chain was sequenced within a study of T cells in Graves' hyperthyroidism and ophthalmopathy. Study findings and constraints: Patients with ophthalmopathy were separated from those with stable hyperthyroidism by a 13 V-J model. The blood repertoire included most of the expanded thyroid clonotypes above 0.001.

The germline V gene has CDR1 SQVTM and CDR2 ANQGSEA. CDR3 length equals 13 residues. V lost 0 bases to trimming and J lost 3 bases, with 7 bases between them. Amplified TCR beta CDR3 regions derived from RNA transcripts. HTBI primers drove first-round RT-PCR of the TCR CDR3. TCRdb ran MiXCR on the multiplex PCR reads and lists one entry per CDR3 protein. The sample contains around 690,000 distinct CDR3 sequences, around 21% of which appear only once. A note on this clonotype: The antigen remains unidentified.

The genes are TRBV29-1 and TRBJ2-3; D not resolved. This TCR was recovered from a man aged 25-40 years with Graves' ophthalmopathy. The sequencing input was blood. As DNA, the CDR3 is TGCAGCGTTGAAGATCCGAGAACAGATACGCAGTATTTT. This codes for CSVEDPRTDTQYF.